This paragraph covers one TCR beta chain sequence. TCRdb ran MiXCR on the 5' RACE reads and lists one entry per CDR3 protein. The sample lists some 250,000 distinct CDR3 sequences; roughly a tenth were seen once. The data derive from a study of T-cell memory formation after mild COVID-19. Whole-study context: Largely, the TCR clusters proved donor specific.

V dropped 2 bases and J dropped 4; count of bases not matched to a gene: 6. Germline V gene lookup returns CDR1 LGHDT and CDR2 YNNKEL (reference sequence). The CDR3 sequence is 16 residues long. Source material: PBMCs or a T cell subset sorted from them (not recorded which). The J gene is TRBJ1-3, the V gene TRBV3-1; 9 nucleotides line up with TRBD1. This receptor was obtained from a man in his late teens or twenties who had mild COVID-19 (a few samples of this study predate the infection). Cell type and time point are not known. In DNA form, the CDR3 reads TGTGCCAGCAGCCAATCGGACAGGGGTGTCGGAAACACCATATATTTT. Translated: CASSQSDRGVGNTIYF.